Listed below are T cell receptor beta chains from one sample, sequenced in a study of radiotherapy plus CTLA-4 blockade in lung cancer. The protocol was immunoSEQ multiplex PCR, while the TCRdb copy is restricted to in-frame clones and leaves out a portion. Of approximately 98,000 clones in the sample, approximately 85% were seen once. The specimen comprised peripheral blood, sampled from a patient treated with radiotherapy plus ipilimumab. These TCRs come from a human donor with non-small cell lung cancer who had a partial response to radiotherapy plus ipilimumab. CDR3s include the opening cysteine and the closing phenylalanine or tryptophan. Fields, in order: J gene, clone size, V gene, D gene, CDR3 DNA, CDR3 protein. The D gene is left open where the match is weak. A clone size is listed for some rows: how often the clone was seen (once, few, many), or a class if it is expanded.

J: TRBJ2-1; size: -; V: TRBV5-6; D: TRBD2; DNA: TGTGCCAGCAGCTTGGCCGGGGAGGGACCGTCCTACAATGAGCAGTTCTTC; CDR3: CASSLAGEGPSYNEQFF
J: TRBJ2-3; size: -; V: TRBV5-1; D: TRBD2; DNA: TGCGCCAGCAGCTGGACTAGCGGGACCCCAGATACGCAGTATTTT; CDR3: CASSWTSGTPDTQYF
J: TRBJ2-1; size: once; V: TRBV18; D: TRBD1; DNA: TGTGCCAGCTCACCGGGACAGGTACTCAATGAGCAGTTCTTC; CDR3: CASSPGQVLNEQFF
J: TRBJ2-3; size: -; V: TRBV6-5; D: -; DNA: TGTGCCAGCAGTTACCACAGGCTCAGCACAGATACGCAGTATTTT; CDR3: CASSYHRLSTDTQYF
J: TRBJ2-2; size: -; V: TRBV5-1; D: TRBD2; DNA: TGCGCCAGCAGCTTGGAGGTGAGCGGGAGGGCCGGCGGGGAGCTGTTTTTT; CDR3: CASSLEVSGRAGGELFF
J: TRBJ2-5; size: -; V: TRBV5-1; D: TRBD2; DNA: TGCGCCAGCAGCATCGGACTAGCGGGGGCCGGGGAGACCCAGTACTTC; CDR3: CASSIGLAGAGETQYF
J: TRBJ2-5; size: -; V: TRBV18; D: TRBD2; DNA: TGTGCCAGCTCACCACGGGTGCGGGAGTACCAAGAGACCCAGTACTTC; CDR3: CASSPRVREYQETQYF
J: TRBJ1-2; size: -; V: TRBV19; D: -; DNA: TGTGCCAGTAGGAGCGAGTTGGGGCATGCTAACTATGGCTACACCTTC; CDR3: CASRSELGHANYGYTF
J: TRBJ2-7; size: -; V: TRBV6-1; D: -; DNA: TGTGCCAGCAGTGAAGGGCCGACAGTGATATACGAGCAGTACTTC; CDR3: CASSEGPTVIYEQYF
J: TRBJ2-6; size: -; V: TRBV11-2; D: -; DNA: TGTGCCAGCAGCTTAGTCTGGGCATCTGGGGCCAACGTCCTGACTTTC; CDR3: CASSLVWASGANVLTF
J: TRBJ2-3; size: -; V: TRBV19; D: TRBD2; DNA: TGTGCCAGTAGTATTGGCGGGAGGACAGATACGCAGTATTTT; CDR3: CASSIGGRTDTQYF
J: TRBJ2-2; size: -; V: TRBV19; D: -; DNA: TGTGCCAGTAGTATAGAGAGGCTATCGAACACCGGGGAGCTGTTTTTT; CDR3: CASSIERLSNTGELFF
J: TRBJ1-5; size: -; V: TRBV4-1; D: -; DNA: TGCGCCAGCAGCCCGACGCCCAGGGGAGAGCAGCCCCAGCATTTT; CDR3: CASSPTPRGEQPQHF
J: TRBJ2-7; size: -; V: TRBV7-9; D: -; DNA: TGTGCCAGCAGCTTTGGAGGGGAAGGCTACGAGCAGTACTTC; CDR3: CASSFGGEGYEQYF
J: TRBJ2-2; size: -; V: TRBV19; D: -; DNA: TGTGCCAGTAGTATAGTGAGCGGCACCGGGGAGCTGTTTTTT; CDR3: CASSIVSGTGELFF
J: TRBJ1-1; size: few; V: TRBV30; D: TRBD1; DNA: TGTGCCTGGGACAGGGGGCCGGGTGAAGCTTTCTTT; CDR3: CAWDRGPGEAFF
J: TRBJ1-2; size: -; V: TRBV28; D: TRBD1; DNA: TGTGCCAGCAGCCCTACACGGACAGGGTACTATGGCTACACCTTC; CDR3: CASSPTRTGYYGYTF
J: TRBJ2-1; size: -; V: TRBV27; D: TRBD2; DNA: TGTGCCAGCAGTTTACGGGGGACTAGGGACTATGAGCAGTTCTTC; CDR3: CASSLRGTRDYEQFF
J: TRBJ2-5; size: -; V: TRBV7-8; D: -; DNA: TGTGCCAGCAGCTTAGGTGAAGGTAGCCTCTTCCAAGAGACCCAGTACTTC; CDR3: CASSLGEGSLFQETQYF
J: TRBJ2-1; size: -; V: TRBV4-1; D: TRBD2; DNA: TGCGCCAGCAGCCCGGGACTAGGAGGTTACAATGAGCAGTTCTTC; CDR3: CASSPGLGGYNEQFF
J: TRBJ2-3; size: -; V: TRBV19; D: TRBD2; DNA: TGTGCCACTGGGACTACCCTAGGGAGAGATACGCAGTATTTT; CDR3: CATGTTLGRDTQYF
J: TRBJ2-7; size: few; V: TRBV11-2; D: -; DNA: TGTGCCAGCAGCTTAAGGGGCAGGGTACACGAGCAGTACTTC; CDR3: CASSLRGRVHEQYF
J: TRBJ1-4; size: few; V: TRBV30; D: -; DNA: TGTGCCTGGGCGCTCGGGGTTAATGAAAAACTGTTTTTT; CDR3: CAWALGVNEKLFF
J: TRBJ2-7; size: -; V: TRBV5-4; D: TRBD1; DNA: TGTGCCAGCAGCTGGACAGGGGACAGCGAGCAGTACTTC; CDR3: CASSWTGDSEQYF
J: TRBJ2-7; size: -; V: TRBV28; D: -; DNA: TGTGCCAGCAGTTTAGGGCAGGGGTACGAGCAGTACTTC; CDR3: CASSLGQGYEQYF
J: TRBJ2-4; size: -; V: TRBV30; D: TRBD2; DNA: TGTGCCTGGAGTAGCGGGAGTGCGGCCAAAAACATTCAGTACTTC; CDR3: CAWSSGSAAKNIQYF
J: TRBJ2-1; size: -; V: TRBV25-1; D: -; DNA: TGTGCCAGCAGTGATCTTCGCCGGGGGATTGAGCAGTTCTTC; CDR3: CASSDLRRGIEQFF
J: TRBJ2-5; size: -; V: TRBV5-6; D: TRBD2; DNA: TGTGCCAGCAGCTTGGACAGGCCGGGGGGGACCCAGTACTTC; CDR3: CASSLDRPGGTQYF
J: TRBJ1-5; size: -; V: TRBV11-2; D: TRBD1; DNA: TGTGCCAGCAGCTTAGGATCGACAGGGGGGCAGCCCCAGCATTTT; CDR3: CASSLGSTGGQPQHF